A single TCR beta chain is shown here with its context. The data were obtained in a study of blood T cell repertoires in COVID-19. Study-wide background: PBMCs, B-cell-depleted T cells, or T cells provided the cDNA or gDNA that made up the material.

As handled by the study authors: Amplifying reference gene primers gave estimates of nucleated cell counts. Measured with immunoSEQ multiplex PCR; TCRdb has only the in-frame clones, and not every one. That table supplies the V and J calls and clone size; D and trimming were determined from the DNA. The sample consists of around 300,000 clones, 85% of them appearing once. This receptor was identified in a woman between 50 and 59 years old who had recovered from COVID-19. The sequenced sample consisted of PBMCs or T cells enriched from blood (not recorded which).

CDR3 loop: CASSLQYMNTEAFF. CDR3 in DNA: TGTGCCAGCAGTTTACAGTATATGAACACTGAAGCTTTCTTT. The chain employs TRBV27 and TRBJ1-1; D uncertain. The germline gives CDR1 MNHEY, CDR2 SMNVEV (reference sequence). The CDR3 runs to 14 residues. Trimming took off 2 bases at V and 0 bases at J, with 7 bases between the two ends.